These 17 T cell receptor beta chains share one sample of origin, sequenced in a study of cytomegalovirus exposure and HLA in healthy donors. PCR used 60 Vbeta primers and 13 Jbeta primers. The table came from immunoSEQ multiplex PCR; TCRdb's copy has only in-frame clones and leaves some out. The sample yields some 150,000 clones, roughly four fifths seen once. Sequenced: PBMCs. The receptors were gathered from a woman aged 18-29 years in good health and CMV-seropositive.

V is TRBV27 and J is TRBJ2-1; maybe TRBD2 (7 bases). Per germline, CDR1 MNHEY and CDR2 SMNVEV (reference sequence). Trimming pared 1 base from V and 3 bases from J, leaving 19 bases between. CDR3 size: 18 residues. The CDR3 bases are TGTGCCAGCAGTTTATTAGGAGGGGGGGGAATAAACTACAATGAGCAGTTCTTC. Encoded protein: CASSLLGGGGINYNEQFF.

V usage is TRBV5-1 and J usage is TRBJ2-3, with 11 positions matching TRBD2. The trim removed 3 bases at V and 4 bases at J, leaving 7 bases unmatched. CDR1 and CDR2 (germline): SGHRS, YFSETQ. This CDR3 contains 16 residues. The CDR3 nucleotides are TGCGCCAGCAGCTACCATAGCGGGGGGGCCGCAGATACGCAGTATTTT. It codes for CASSYHSGGAADTQYF.

In this sample, this clone turned up a few times. The chain combines TRBV7-9 with TRBJ2-7; no definite D call. V was cut by 2 bases and J by 6 bases, with 17 bases left in between. The CDR3 totals 15 residues. Germline loops: CDR1 SEHNR, CDR2 FQNEAQ (reference sequence). The CDR3, as DNA: TGTGCCAGCAGCTTAATGGGCGCCCGACAAGGCGAGCAGTACTTC. It encodes CASSLMGARQGEQYF. Using reference TRBV7-9 and TRBJ2-7 for the parts outside the CDR3, the full variable domain is DTGVSQNPRHKITKRGQNVTFRCDPISEHNRLYWYRQTLGQGPEFLTYFQNEAQLEKSRLLSDRFSAERPKGSFSTLEIQRTEQGDSAMYLCASSLMGARQGEQYFGPGTRLTVT.

This chain connects TRBV5-4 to TRBJ1-4; D gene ambiguous. Germline CDR1 reads SGHNT; CDR2 reads YYREEE (reference sequence). This CDR3 contains 13 residues. Trimming cost V 3 bases and J 4 bases, with 7 bases left between them. The CDR3 sequence: CASSSRDNEKLFF. The CDR3 region has the DNA TGTGCCAGCAGCTCCCGGGATAATGAAAAACTGTTTTTT.

A few counts support this clone. J is TRBJ2-1 and V is TRBV5-4, with 7 bases that match TRBD2. This CDR3 contains 15 residues. The trim removed 3 bases at V and 7 bases at J, leaving 10 bases unmatched. CDR1 is SGHNT and CDR2 is YYREEE in the germline V gene (reference sequence). The CDR3 protein is CASSYPGLMRNEQFF. The CDR3 nucleotides are TGTGCCAGCAGCTACCCGGGACTAATGAGAAATGAGCAGTTCTTC.

This sequence joins TRBV9 and TRBJ2-7, with D possibly being TRBD2 (5 bases). V was pared by 2 bases and J by 2 bases, with 11 bases between. The CDR3 runs to 14 residues. Germline V lookup: CDR1 SGDLS, CDR2 YYNGEE. DNA for the CDR3: TGTGCCAGCAGCGTCGGGATTTCTACCTACGAGCAGTACTTC. It specifies CASSVGISTYEQYF.

The chain employs TRBV14 and TRBJ1-1; 7 bases align to TRBD1. Germline CDR1 SGHDN, CDR2 FVKESK. There are 14 residues in the CDR3. With V trimmed by 4 bases and J by 0 bases, 2 bases remained unmatched. CDR3 bases: TGTGCCAGCAGCCCTGGACAGGTGAACACTGAAGCTTTCTTT. Its translation is CASSPGQVNTEAFF.

This clone was seen a few times. The chain carries TRBV6-1 and TRBJ2-1, with D hard to call. CDR1 MNHNS and CDR2 SASEGT come from the germline V gene. The CDR3 extends over 14 amino acids. Between the trimmed V and J ends, which lost 5 bases and 3 bases, there was a span of 11 bases. The CDR3 is CASSPLTNYNEQFF. The CDR3, as DNA: TGTGCCAGCAGTCCCCTCACTAACTACAATGAGCAGTTCTTC.

A single count supports this clone. CDR3 nucleotides: TGTGCCAGCTCACGTAACCGGGACAGTCGCTCCTACGAGCAGTACTTC. Protein: CASSRNRDSRSYEQYF. The gene calls are TRBV18 and TRBJ2-7; 7 nucleotides agree with TRBD1. The CDR3 runs to 16 residues. The ends lost 4 bases at V and 0 bases at J; junction bases unmatched: 9. Germline loops: CDR1 KGHSH, CDR2 LQKENI.

The chain joins TRBV6-6 to TRBJ1-3; 8 bases align to TRBD1. The CDR3 covers 16 residues. With V trimmed by 4 bases and J by 4 bases, 9 bases remained unmatched. Germline CDR1 and CDR2: MNHNY and SVGAGI (reference sequence). CDR3 in amino acids: CASSFGQGTPGNTIYF. For the CDR3, the DNA is TGTGCCAGCAGTTTCGGACAGGGAACTCCAGGAAACACCATATATTTT.

The chain couples TRBV11-2 to TRBJ2-3; D gene unclear. Trimming took 0 bases from V and 4 from J, leaving 14 bases between them. The CDR3 is made up of 16 amino acids. Germline assignment: CDR1 SGHAT and CDR2 FQNNGV. The CDR3 DNA reads TGTGCCAGCAGCTTAGAATCCTTTGGGCCCGCAGATACGCAGTATTTT. Translated: CASSLESFGPADTQYF.

The V call is TRBV5-6, the J call TRBJ1-2, with TRBD1 as a possible D gene (6 bases). V was shortened by 7 bases and J by 7 bases, with 14 bases between the two germline ends. Germline-derived CDR1 and CDR2 are SGHDT and YYEEEE. This CDR3 has 12 amino acids. The CDR3 nucleotides are TGTGCCAGCGTCAGGGGAGCGGCTGGCTACACCTTC. As protein: CASVRGAAGYTF.

This clone occurred a few times. The chain carries TRBV18 and TRBJ1-3; TRBD1 matches 7 bases. The V and J ends lost 2 bases and 0 bases, in that order; junction bases with no gene match: 1. The V gene's germline CDR1 is KGHSH and CDR2 LQKENI. The CDR3 consists of 15 residues. CDR3 in amino acids: CASSPRTGSGNTIYF. CDR3 sequence (DNA): TGTGCCAGCTCACCAAGGACAGGCTCTGGAAACACCATATATTTT.

The chain carries TRBV11-3 and TRBJ2-1, with TRBD2 identical over 14 bases. The V segment lost 0 bases and the J segment 9 bases; nucleotides outside the gene matches: 7. This CDR3 is 17 amino acids long. The V gene's germline CDR1 is SGHNT and CDR2 YENEEA. The CDR3 nucleotides are TGTGCCAGCAGCTTAGAGGGACTAGCGGGGGAAGGGGCTGAGCAGTTCTTC. The encoded protein is CASSLEGLAGEGAEQFF.

CDR3 DNA: TGTGCCAGCAGGCACCAGACGGGGGGCGGGTCCTACGAGCAGTACTTC. Protein: CASRHQTGGGSYEQYF. The V and J genes are TRBV7-2 and TRBJ2-7; possibly TRBD2 for D (7 bases). The V end was cut by 6 bases, the J end by 1 base, with 19 bases between. The germline gives CDR1 SGHTA, CDR2 FQGNSA. The CDR3 extends over 16 amino acids. The full variable domain, its missing parts supplied by reference TRBV7-2 and TRBJ2-7, is GAGVSQSPSNKVTEKGKDVELRCDPISGHTALYWYRQSLGQGLEFLIYFQGNSAPDKSGLPSDRFSAERTGGSVSTLTIQRTQQEDSAVYLCASRHQTGGGSYEQYFGPGTRLTVT.

The J gene is TRBJ2-1, the V gene TRBV11-2, with D maybe TRBD2 (7 bases). The CDR3 sequence is 13 residues long. Trimming shortened V by 5 bases and J by 9 bases, and 14 bases separated the two germline ends. The germline CDR1 and CDR2 sequences are SGHAT and FQNNGV. In DNA, the CDR3 is TGTGCCAGCAGCCCAGGGGAGGGTTTTGAGCAGTTCTTC. The encoded protein is CASSPGEGFEQFF.

This clone was picked up one time. The chain couples TRBV6-5 to TRBJ2-7; D is undetermined. With 8 bases removed from V and 4 bases from J, the gap between germline ends came to 9 bases. Per germline, CDR1 MNHEY and CDR2 SVGAGI. The CDR3 consists of 11 residues. CDR3: CASPTGYEQYF. CDR3 sequence (DNA): TGTGCCAGCCCTACCGGGTACGAGCAGTACTTC.